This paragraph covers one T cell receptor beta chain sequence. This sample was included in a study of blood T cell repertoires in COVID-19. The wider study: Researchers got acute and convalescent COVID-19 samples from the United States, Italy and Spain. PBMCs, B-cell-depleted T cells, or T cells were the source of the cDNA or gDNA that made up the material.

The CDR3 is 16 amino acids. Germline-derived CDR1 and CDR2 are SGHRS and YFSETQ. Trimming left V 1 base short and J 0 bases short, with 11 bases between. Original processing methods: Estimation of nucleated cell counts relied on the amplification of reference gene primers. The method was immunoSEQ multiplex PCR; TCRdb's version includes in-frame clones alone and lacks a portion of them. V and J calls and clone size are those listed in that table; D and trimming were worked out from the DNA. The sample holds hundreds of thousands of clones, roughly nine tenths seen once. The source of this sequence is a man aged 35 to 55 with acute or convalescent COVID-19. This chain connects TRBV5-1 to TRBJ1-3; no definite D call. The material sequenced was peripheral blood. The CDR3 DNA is TGCGCCAGCAGCTTGCCCGGGAAAGGCTCTGGAAACACCATATATTTT. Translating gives CASSLPGKGSGNTIYF. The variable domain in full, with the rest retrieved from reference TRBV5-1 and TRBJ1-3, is KAGVTQTPRYLIKTRGQQVTLSCSPISGHRSVSWYQQTPGQGLQFLFEYFSETQRNKGNFPGRFSGRQFSNSRSEMNVSTLELGDSALYLCASSLPGKGSGNTIYFGEGSWLTVV.